This TCR beta chain came from a study of cytomegalovirus exposure and HLA in healthy donors. The wider study: A preliminary data release comprised around 85 million unique TCRs obtained from HLA-typed donors. Whole-study results and caveats: Association of a missense DCLRE1C variant with TCR beta V- and J-gene trimming was reported in a later analysis.

V lost 2 bases, J lost 2 bases, and 4 bases stayed unmatched. The CDR3 runs 16 residues. CDR1 is ENHRY and CDR2 is SYGVKD in the germline V gene. A note on this clone: Its antigen is currently unknown.

PCR employed 60 Vbeta and 13 Jbeta primers. Clones were read by immunoSEQ multiplex PCR, and TCRdb kept only the in-frame ones, dropping some. The table shows 150,000 to 200,000 clones, with 70% to 80% occurring only once. This sequence originates from a woman in her forties or fifties in good health and CMV-seronegative. The material sequenced was PBMCs. The chain joins TRBV10-3 to TRBJ2-5; 11 bases match TRBD2. The CDR3 region is CAISETSGGIQETQYF. The DNA for the CDR3 is TGTGCCATCAGTGAGACTAGCGGGGGAATACAAGAGACCCAGTACTTC.